A single sample is the source of the 13 T cell receptor beta chains below, sequenced in a study of stem cell transplantation in POMP-related autoinflammatory disease. Repertoires were generated with immunoSEQ multiplex PCR, while TCRdb's copy carries only in-frame clones and drops some. The data show some 65,000 clones, about nine tenths seen once. The starting material was CD4+ T cells from PBMCs, obtained after stem cell transplantation. The receptor set was obtained from a human patient with POMP-related autoinflammation and immune dysregulation (PRAID). A subset of T cells may come from the graft donor.

This clone was counted once. V gene TRBV14 combines with J gene TRBJ1-1; D may be TRBD1 (5 bases). This CDR3 contains 14 residues. CDR1 and CDR2 from the germline V gene are SGHDN and FVKESK. The V end was cut by 4 bases, the J end by 10 bases, with 19 bases between. CDR3: CASSRGSAAGRAFF. The CDR3 DNA sequence: TGTGCCAGCAGCCGAGGATCTGCTGCAGGGAGAGCTTTCTTT.

This clone came up a few times. The chain recombines TRBV5-1 with TRBJ2-1; a possible D gene is TRBD2 (7 bases). From germline, CDR1 is SGHRS and CDR2 YFSETQ. The CDR3 has 16 amino acids. V was cut by 0 bases and J by 9 bases, with 19 bases left in between. CDR3 coding DNA: TGCGCCAGCAGCTTGGGGGCGGGGGCCGGAAATGGTGAGCAGTTCTTC. Its protein product is CASSLGAGAGNGEQFF. Using reference TRBV5-1 and TRBJ2-1 for the parts outside the CDR3, the full variable domain is KAGVTQTPRYLIKTRGQQVTLSCSPISGHRSVSWYQQTPGQGLQFLFEYFSETQRNKGNFPGRFSGRQFSNSRSEMNVSTLELGDSALYLCASSLGAGAGNGEQFFGPGTRLTVL.

The chain joins TRBV4-1 to TRBJ1-2; D not resolved. The germline V and J ends were trimmed by 4 bases and 7 bases, with 13 bases remaining between them. This CDR3 is 13 amino acids long. Germline V gives CDR1 MGHRA, CDR2 YSYEKL. The chain's CDR3 is CASSLLTYGGYTF. The CDR3 coding sequence is TGCGCCAGCAGCCTACTGACCTACGGTGGCTACACCTTC.

The V call is TRBV19, the J call TRBJ2-1; D is possibly TRBD2 (7 bases). The germline V gene encodes CDR1 LNHDA and CDR2 SQIVND (reference sequence). With 6 bases removed from V and 4 bases from J, the gap between germline ends came to 22 bases. CDR3 length: 17 amino acids. The CDR3 region has the DNA TGTGCCAGTAGCGGGGTGGCGGGGGCTCCCCCTTACAATGAGCAGTTCTTC. Translating it yields CASSGVAGAPPYNEQFF.

The chain employs TRBV28 and TRBJ2-7; D could derive from TRBD1 or TRBD2 (5 bases each). Germline V gene sequence: CDR1 MDHEN, CDR2 SYDVKM. The CDR3 consists of 15 residues. Trimming left V 6 bases short and J 0 bases short, with 15 bases between. CDR3 coding DNA: TGTGCCAGCAGACGGACTGTTGGGGCCTCCTACGAGCAGTACTTC. It codes for CASRRTVGASYEQYF.

As DNA, the CDR3 is TGTGCCAGTAGTACTACCACCCAAGAGACCCAGTACTTC. It is translated as CASSTTTQETQYF. This chain connects TRBV19 to TRBJ2-5; D remains unclear. Per the germline V gene, CDR1 is LNHDA and CDR2 is SQIVND (reference sequence). Trimming took 4 bases from V and 1 from J, leaving 7 bases between them. The CDR3 has 13 residues.

This chain links TRBV5-4 with TRBJ2-1, with D maybe TRBD1 (6 bases). CDR3 length equals 17 residues. Germline V gene lookup returns CDR1 SGHNT and CDR2 YYREEE (reference sequence). V was clipped by 0 bases and J by 4 bases, with 17 bases between them. The CDR3: CASSLAGPGEKYNEQFF. The CDR3 DNA reads TGTGCCAGCAGCTTGGCGGGGCCAGGGGAGAAGTACAATGAGCAGTTCTTC.

This clone was observed a few times. The chain joins TRBV30 to TRBJ2-7; TRBD1 agrees at 10 bases. This CDR3 has 13 amino acids. Germline V lookup: CDR1 GTSNPN, CDR2 SVGIG (reference sequence). J gave up 3 bases and V 3 bases, and 2 bases lay outside the gene matches. DNA of the CDR3: TGTGCCTGGAGGACAGGGGGCTTCTACGAGCAGTACTTC. Its translation is CAWRTGGFYEQYF.

The rearrangement joins TRBV7-9 to TRBJ2-3; D is perhaps TRBD2 (6 bases). The germline V gene has CDR1 SEHNR and CDR2 FQNEAQ (reference sequence). The CDR3 loop spans 12 amino acids. V lost 8 bases and J lost 5, with 11 bases in between. The CDR3 loop is CASARERDTQYF. CDR3 bases: TGTGCCAGCGCTCGGGAGCGAGATACGCAGTATTTT.

The CDR3 region is CASSPEVATNEKLFF. The CDR3, as DNA: TGTGCCAGCTCACCCGAAGTCGCAACTAATGAAAAACTGTTTTTT. This rearrangement joins TRBV18 to TRBJ1-4, with no clear D. The V end was cut by 3 bases, the J end by 0 bases, with 8 bases between. The germline V gene encodes CDR1 KGHSH and CDR2 LQKENI. The CDR3 extends over 15 amino acids. The whole variable domain, filled in from reference TRBV18 and TRBJ1-4, reads NAGVMQNPRHLVRRRGQEARLRCSPMKGHSHVYWYRQLPEEGLKFMVYLQKENIIDESGMPKERFSAEFPKEGPSILRIQQVVRGDSAAYFCASSPEVATNEKLFFGSGTQLSVL.

This chain uses TRBV30 with TRBJ2-3; 14 bases match TRBD2. CDR1 is GTSNPN, CDR2 SVGIG, per germline (reference sequence). This CDR3 comprises 18 residues. Trimming at V came to 0 bases and at J to 3 bases, leaving 8 bases not matched to a gene. Here the CDR3 DNA reads TGTGCCTGGAGTGTACAGGGACTAGCGGGAGAAAGGACAGATACGCAGTATTTT. Amino acid sequence: CAWSVQGLAGERTDTQYF.

The gene calls are TRBV29-1 and TRBJ2-5; D remains ambiguous. There are 12 residues in the CDR3. V lost 6 bases and J lost 5, with 13 bases in between. Germline V gene data show CDR1 as SQVTM and CDR2 as ANQGSEA. The CDR3 bases are TGCAGCGTGGACCGTACTGGGGAGACCCAGTACTTC. It is translated as CSVDRTGETQYF.

CDR3 loop: CATSKTGLPDGYTF. The CDR3 DNA reads as TGTGCCACCAGCAAAACTGGCCTCCCCGATGGCTACACCTTC. V usage is TRBV24-1 and J usage is TRBJ1-2; no definite D call. Looked up from germline, CDR1 is KGHDR and CDR2 is SFDVKD. The CDR3 covers 14 residues. V was cut by 7 bases and J by 6 bases, with 17 bases left in between.